This note documents a single T cell receptor (beta chain) sequence. The sample comes from a study of blood T cell repertoires in COVID-19. Study information: Samples taken during acute and convalescent COVID-19 were collected in the United States, Italy and Spain. From T cells, B-cell-depleted T cells, or PBMCs came the material, which was cDNA or gDNA.

Under the authors' procedure: Reference gene primers were amplified, and this amplification served to estimate nucleated cell counts. Produced via immunoSEQ multiplex PCR; TCRdb's table is partial and in-frame only. The DNA was the basis for D and trimming; V, J and clone size are from that table. Among about 74,000 clones, 65% to 90% were seen once, and the ten largest hold roughly 24%. CDR3 length: 13 residues. The V and J ends lost 4 bases and 5 bases respectively, with 8 bases between them. Looked up from germline, CDR1 is LNHDA and CDR2 is SQIVND (reference sequence). The sequence was obtained from a man aged 45-65 years with acute or convalescent COVID-19. The chain joins TRBV19 to TRBJ2-2; weak D call: TRBD1 (6 bases). The source material was peripheral blood. This chain's CDR3 is CASSRTVTGELFF. CDR3 nucleotide sequence: TGTGCCAGTAGTAGGACAGTGACCGGGGAGCTGTTTTTT. Variable domain in full (rest from reference TRBV19 and TRBJ2-2): DGGITQSPKYLFRKEGQNVTLSCEQNLNHDAMYWYRQDPGQGLRLIYYSQIVNDFQKGDIAEGYSVSREKKESFPLTVTSAQKNPTAFYLCASSRTVTGELFFGEGSRLTVL.